Below, 2 T cell receptor beta chains from the same sample are listed, as sequenced in a study of T cell changes during pregnancy in multiple sclerosis. The repertoire was sequenced with immunoSEQ multiplex PCR; TCRdb's copy has only in-frame clones and lacks some. This table has approximately 80,000 clones, around 93% appearing once. The input for sequencing was peripheral blood, taken in the third trimester of pregnancy. These receptors were collected from a female donor with multiple sclerosis, enrolled in a pregnancy study.

The chain is built from TRBV6-1 and TRBJ2-1; 15 bases align to TRBD2. The V gene's germline CDR1 is MNHNS and CDR2 SASEGT. This CDR3 has 13 amino acids. The V and J ends lost 8 bases and 10 bases, in that order; junction bases with no gene match: 3. This chain's CDR3 is CASGLAGGREQFF. The DNA of the CDR3 is TGTGCCAGCGGACTAGCGGGGGGGCGGGAGCAGTTCTTC.

The V and J genes are TRBV6-4 and TRBJ2-1, with TRBD1 as a possible D gene (6 bases). Germline values: CDR1 MRHNA, CDR2 SNTAGT. The CDR3 extends over 13 amino acids. V lost 3 bases and J 11 bases, leaving 14 bases between the germline ends. CDR3 DNA: TGTGCCAGCAGTGATTACAGGGACCTGAAGCAGTTCTTC. Translated: CASSDYRDLKQFF.